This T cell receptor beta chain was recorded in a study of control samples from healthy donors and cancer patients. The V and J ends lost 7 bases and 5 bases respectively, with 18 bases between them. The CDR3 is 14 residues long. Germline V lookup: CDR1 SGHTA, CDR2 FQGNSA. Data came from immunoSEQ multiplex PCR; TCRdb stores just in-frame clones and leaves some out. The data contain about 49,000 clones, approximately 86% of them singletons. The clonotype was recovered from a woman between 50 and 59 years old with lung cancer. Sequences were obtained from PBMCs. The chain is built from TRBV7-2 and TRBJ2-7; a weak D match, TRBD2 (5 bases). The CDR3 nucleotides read TGTGCCAGCACTTCGCCGGGAACCCGGGACGAGCAGTACTTC. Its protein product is CASTSPGTRDEQYF.